The TCR beta chain described here comes from a study of spatial heterogeneity in lung cancer. TCRdb ran MiXCR on the 5' RACE reads and lists one entry per CDR3 protein. The sample includes fewer than 100,000 distinct CDR3 sequences, approximately 19% seen only once; the top ten take about a fifth. The time point was: blood at routine non-recurrence follow-up after resection. The receptor comes from a male donor with early-stage non-small cell lung cancer. The sequencing used PBMCs, collected at follow-up.

The CDR3 nucleotides read TGTGCCAGCAGCGCCCAAGTAATCACAGATACGCAGTATTTT. It is translated as CASSAQVITDTQYF. The rearrangement uses TRBV9 and TRBJ2-3; D is unclear. This CDR3 spans 14 amino acids. Trimming removed 3 bases at V and 2 bases at J, with 10 bases between. Germline V gene data show CDR1 as SGDLS and CDR2 as YYNGEE.